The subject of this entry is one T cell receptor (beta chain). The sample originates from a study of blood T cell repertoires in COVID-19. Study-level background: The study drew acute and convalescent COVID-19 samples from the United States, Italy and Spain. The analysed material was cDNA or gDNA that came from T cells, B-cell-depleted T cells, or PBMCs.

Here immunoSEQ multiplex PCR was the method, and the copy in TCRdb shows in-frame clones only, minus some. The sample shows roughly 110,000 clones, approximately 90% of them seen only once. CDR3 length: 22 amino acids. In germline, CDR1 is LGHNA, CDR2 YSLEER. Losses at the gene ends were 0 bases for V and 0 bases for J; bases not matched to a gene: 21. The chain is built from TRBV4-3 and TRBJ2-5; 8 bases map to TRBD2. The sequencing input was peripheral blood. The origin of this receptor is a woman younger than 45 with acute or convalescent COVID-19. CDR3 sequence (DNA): TGCGCCAGCAGCCAAGAACCACCTTCTCGGCTAGCGGGCCCAAGAAACCAAGAGACCCAGTACTTC. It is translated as CASSQEPPSRLAGPRNQETQYF.